This TCR beta chain was documented in a study of technical replicates of blood from a handful of donors. In its sample, this clone was seen a few times. This CDR3 spans 16 amino acids. The germline CDR1 and CDR2 sequences are SGHTA and FQGTGA. The ends were cut back, 2 bases at V and 8 bases at J, with 19 bases in the middle. Clones were read by immunoSEQ multiplex PCR, and TCRdb kept only the in-frame ones, dropping some. The sample contains 65,000 to 80,000 clones, 95% to 99% of which appear only once. The sequence was collected from a human donor in good health. The sample taken for sequencing was T cells isolated from PBMCs. V and J are TRBV7-3 and TRBJ2-1; D not certain. CDR3 in amino acids: CASSLLLGPGLHEQFF. CDR3 sequence (DNA): TGTGCCAGCAGCTTACTTCTAGGTCCTGGGTTGCATGAGCAGTTCTTC.